This is a list of T cell receptor beta chains from one sample in a study of chemoradiotherapy in HPV16-positive cancers. The table came from immunoSEQ multiplex PCR; TCRdb's copy has only in-frame clones and leaves some out. The sample has over 13,000 clones; 78% are singletons. Sampling was performed from a patient who underwent chemoradiotherapy. The source of these receptors is a human donor with HPV-associated anogenital cancer. Both conserved end residues are part of each CDR3. The D gene is left open where the match is weak. Rows give clone size only sometimes, using once, few, many, or a class for an expanded clone.

clone_size	d_call	v_call	j_call	cdr3_aa	cdr3_nt
NA	NA	TRBV6-5	TRBJ2-5	CASSSPGLQWETQYF	TGTGCCAGCAGTTCACCGGGACTGCAATGGGAGACCCAGTACTTC
NA	NA	TRBV28	TRBJ1-4	CASSLTRYREEATNEKLFF	TGTGCCAGCAGCCTAACCCGATACAGGGAAGAAGCAACTAATGAAAAACTGTTTTTT
NA	NA	TRBV4-3	TRBJ2-1	CASSQTVGTKNYNEQFF	TGCGCCAGCAGCCAAACCGTCGGGACCAAGAATTACAATGAGCAGTTCTTC
once	TRBD2	TRBV12-5	TRBJ2-5	CASASSGQETQYF	TGTGCTAGTGCTTCTAGCGGCCAAGAGACCCAGTACTTC
NA	NA	TRBV5-1	TRBJ1-2	CASNLDLTGGYTF	TGCGCCAGCAATCTCGACCTGACCGGGGGCTACACCTTC
NA	NA	TRBV21-1	TRBJ2-2	CASPPGTASATGELFF	TGTGCCAGCCCCCCGGGGACAGCGTCTGCCACCGGGGAGCTGTTTTTT
NA	NA	TRBV7-2	TRBJ1-1	CASSLKGQNTEAFF	TGTGCCAGCAGCTTAAAGGGACAGAACACTGAAGCTTTCTTT
NA	NA	TRBV5-1	TRBJ1-1	CASSLDGGWTEAFF	TGCGCCAGCAGCTTGGACGGGGGATGGACTGAAGCTTTCTTT
NA	TRBD1	TRBV11-2	TRBJ2-7	CASSLDQHRGFEQYF	TGTGCCAGCAGCTTAGATCAGCACAGGGGTTTCGAGCAGTACTTC
NA	TRBD1	TRBV4-3	TRBJ1-1	CASTPTGGTGMNTEAFF	TGCGCCAGCACTCCTACCGGAGGGACAGGGATGAACACTGAAGCTTTCTTT
NA	NA	TRBV2	TRBJ2-1	CASSDIPAAGRNEQFF	TGTGCCAGCAGTGACATCCCGGCAGCGGGTCGGAATGAGCAGTTCTTC
few	NA	TRBV7-9	TRBJ1-2	CASSSGTTPYGYTF	TGTGCCAGCAGCTCCGGGACAACCCCCTATGGCTACACCTTC
NA	NA	TRBV21-1	TRBJ1-5	CASSKGGAGEMYSNQPQHF	TGTGCCAGCAGCAAAGGGGGGGCAGGGGAAATGTATAGCAATCAGCCCCAGCATTTT
NA	NA	TRBV5-6	TRBJ2-1	CASSPDGGSSYNEQFF	TGTGCCAGCAGCCCCGACGGGGGCTCGAGCTACAATGAGCAGTTCTTC
NA	NA	TRBV5-1	TRBJ2-7	CASAKTGSSYEQYF	TGCGCCAGCGCTAAGACGGGGAGCTCCTACGAGCAGTACTTC
few	NA	TRBV30	TRBJ1-5	CAWSRGADSNQPQHF	TGTGCCTGGAGTCGGGGGGCGGATAGCAATCAGCCCCAGCATTTT
NA	NA	TRBV11-2	TRBJ1-4	CASSLVVHATNEKLFF	TGTGCCAGCAGCTTAGTTGTTCATGCAACTAATGAAAAACTGTTTTTT
NA	TRBD2	TRBV6-5	TRBJ2-3	CASSYDPSGGTDTQYF	TGTGCCAGCAGTTACGATCCTAGCGGGGGCACAGATACGCAGTATTTT
once	NA	TRBV9	TRBJ2-6	CASSTGAGANVLTF	TGTGCCAGCTCCACGGGTGCTGGGGCCAACGTCCTGACTTTC
NA	NA	TRBV6-1	TRBJ1-1	CASSKNPPLLEAFF	TGTGCCAGCAGTAAAAATCCCCCTCTGCTTGAAGCTTTCTTT
NA	NA	TRBV6-1	TRBJ1-5	CASSVQGNQPQHF	TGTGCCAGCAGTGTTCAGGGGAATCAGCCCCAGCATTTT
NA	NA	TRBV30	TRBJ1-1	CARSKGPGWRDTEAFF	TGTGCCCGGTCCAAGGGCCCAGGATGGCGGGACACTGAAGCTTTCTTT
NA	TRBD1	TRBV28	TRBJ1-4	CASSSHGTGYEKLFF	TGTGCCAGCAGTTCCCACGGGACAGGGTATGAAAAACTGTTTTTT
NA	NA	TRBV30	TRBJ2-2	CAWSVSDGGELFF	TGTGCCTGGAGTGTATCGGACGGGGGGGAGCTGTTTTTT
NA	TRBD2	TRBV4-3	TRBJ2-3	CASSQGYSGGAGGSDTQYF	TGCGCCAGCAGCCAAGGGTATAGCGGGGGGGCCGGCGGTTCAGATACGCAGTATTTT
NA	NA	TRBV6-6	TRBJ1-3	CATKTGNTIYF	TGTGCCACCAAGACTGGAAACACCATATATTTT
few	NA	TRBV11-3	TRBJ2-5	CASSPRGQETQYF	TGTGCCAGCAGCCCCCGGGGCCAAGAGACCCAGTACTTC
NA	TRBD1	TRBV27	TRBJ1-1	CASSLGQGAGFEAFF	TGTGCCAGCAGTTTGGGACAGGGGGCTGGTTTTGAAGCTTTCTTT
once	NA	TRBV27	TRBJ1-5	CASRMTADSNQPQHF	TGTGCCAGCAGAATGACGGCCGATAGCAATCAGCCCCAGCATTTT
NA	NA	TRBV7-6	TRBJ2-3	CASSLAVARADTQYF	TGTGCCAGCAGCTTAGCAGTAGCCAGGGCAGATACGCAGTATTTT
once	TRBD1	TRBV5-1	TRBJ1-1	CASSLVQGDTEAFF	TGCGCCAGCAGCTTAGTACAGGGGGACACTGAAGCTTTCTTT
NA	TRBD1	TRBV29-1	TRBJ2-7	CSVVTGAYEQYF	TGCAGCGTGGTAACAGGGGCCTACGAGCAGTACTTC
NA	TRBD1	TRBV27	TRBJ1-5	CASSRGQGRGQPQHF	TGTGCCAGCAGTAGGGGACAGGGACGGGGTCAGCCCCAGCATTTT